A selection of T cell receptor beta chains follows, all from one sample in a study of OX40 agonist ivuxolimab in advanced cancers. The table came from immunoSEQ multiplex PCR; TCRdb's copy has only in-frame clones and leaves some out. The sample includes about 80,000 clones, 94% of them seen just once. The material sequenced was CD4+ or CD8+ T cells sorted from blood, taken in a trial of the OX40 agonist ivuxolimab. The receptors were sampled from an adult with an advanced solid tumor such as melanoma, head and neck, liver or kidney cancer. Both conserved end residues are part of each CDR3. Each record gives: V gene, J gene, clone size, CDR3 protein. The size field is filled for only some rows; it gives once, few, many or a size class.

>TRBV7-8|TRBJ2-2|.
CASSFLAGDPGTGELFF
>TRBV9|TRBJ2-5|.
CASGGGAAETQYF
>TRBV11-3|TRBJ2-7|.
CASSLDQTGNEQYF
>TRBV19|TRBJ1-1|once
CASTNTGGHTEAFF
>TRBV5-6|TRBJ2-1|.
CASSLAGGRADQFF
>TRBV5-4|TRBJ1-1|.
CASSPAIGRGQGLDTEAFF
>TRBV4-1|TRBJ2-5|.
CASSPTSRGTQYF
>TRBV4-2|TRBJ1-1|.
CASSAQGQGNTEAFF
>TRBV9|TRBJ2-7|.
CASSVNGRVIDEQYF
>TRBV2|TRBJ1-1|once
CASPDGVNTEAFF
>TRBV21-1|TRBJ1-1|.
CASSKGRETEAFF
>TRBV15|TRBJ2-5|once
CATSSPSASQETQYF
>TRBV30|TRBJ2-2|.
CAWNKDGNTGELFF
>TRBV27|TRBJ1-2|.
CASRGANYGYTF
>TRBV6-5|TRBJ2-7|.
CASSWGGRADEQYF
>TRBV11-3|TRBJ2-1|.
CASSTPETGYNEQFF
>TRBV5-1|TRBJ2-7|.
CASSFTGGHEQYF
>TRBV5-6|TRBJ2-3|once
CASSLATSGTYDTQYF
>TRBV7-9|TRBJ1-1|.
CASSLVPGQGNTEAFF
>TRBV7-2|TRBJ2-3|once
CASSLNLAGGPTDTQYF
>TRBV10-2|TRBJ2-3|.
CASSQGLEITDTQYF
>TRBV29-1|TRBJ2-1|.
CSALGTSGAVLAYNEQFF
>TRBV4-1|TRBJ2-7|.
CASSQGTGTGVYEQYF
>TRBV21-1|TRBJ2-3|.
CASSKGAGVSTDTQYF
>TRBV7-3|TRBJ2-5|.
CASSLAGGPRETQYF
>TRBV9|TRBJ2-7|.
CASNRDGSYEQYF
>TRBV9|TRBJ2-2|.
CASSHPGARRELFF
>TRBV9|TRBJ2-1|once
CASSVTWTWDEQFF
>TRBV9|TRBJ2-5|.
CASSVDGGGGETQYF
>TRBV30|TRBJ1-1|.
CAWSPLGGEAFF
>TRBV4-3|TRBJ2-1|.
CASSRVDSNEQFF
>TRBV27|TRBJ2-7|once
CASRSGVASGTLEQYF
>TRBV27|TRBJ2-7|.
CASWGPGANQREGISYEQYF
>TRBV11-3|TRBJ2-3|few
CARRLGTDTQYF
>TRBV9|TRBJ2-1|few
CASSVAGVLEQFF
>TRBV7-2|TRBJ2-7|.
CASSFPQGTYYEQYF
>TRBV11-2|TRBJ1-2|.
CASSSLTGTYGYTF
>TRBV27|TRBJ2-3|.
CASSSETSTDTQYF
>TRBV27|TRBJ2-3|.
CASSLSGLAGGFLLTDTQYF
>TRBV27|TRBJ1-1|.
CASSFGTVNTEAFF